This TCR beta chain was recorded in a study of T cells in Graves' hyperthyroidism and ophthalmopathy. Amplification of TCR beta CDR3 regions was performed using RNA transcripts as template. A set of HTBI primers served as the primers for a first-round RT-PCR of the TCR CDR3. TCRdb analysed the multiplex PCR reads with MiXCR anew, one entry per CDR3 protein. The repertoire holds about half a million distinct CDR3 sequences, with less than 25% as singletons. Trimming shortened V by 7 bases and J by 1 base, and 7 bases separated the two germline ends. Germline values: CDR1 DFQATT, CDR2 SNEGSKA (reference sequence). CDR3 length: 11 amino acids. General study results and limits: Most thyroid-expanded clonotypes above 0.001 were also found in blood.

This clonotype was recorded many times. Its antigen is not known. The rearrangement uses TRBV20-1 and TRBJ1-1, with unresolved D. Sequencing was done on a sample of blood. The sequence was obtained from a young man with Graves' hyperthyroidism. CDR3: CSVQENTEAFF. CDR3 sequence (DNA): TGCAGTGTTCAGGAGAACACTGAAGCTTTCTTT.